This is a list of T cell receptor beta chains from one sample in a study of OX40 agonist ivuxolimab in advanced cancers. Assay used: immunoSEQ multiplex PCR; TCRdb lists only in-frame clones, some missing. The sample carries under 85,000 clones, less than 90% recorded once. This sample comprised CD4+ or CD8+ T cells sorted from blood, obtained in a trial of the OX40 agonist ivuxolimab. The origin of the receptors is an adult with an advanced solid tumor such as melanoma, head and neck, liver or kidney cancer. Each CDR3 is given with its conserved first and last residue.

cdr3_aa j_call v_call
CASRLNGGLGNTIYF TRBJ1-3 TRBV11-2
CASSRQEADTQYF TRBJ2-3 TRBV6-5
CATSRTGPPGQYF TRBJ2-7 TRBV15
CAWSDSTGWGTEAFF TRBJ1-1 TRBV30
CASSKGDRTYEQYF TRBJ2-7 TRBV27
CASSGQSTDTQYF TRBJ2-3 TRBV2
CASSPGLLYYEQYF TRBJ2-7 TRBV2
CASSLEGNNQPQHF TRBJ1-5 TRBV5-1
CASSWAGTENQPQHF TRBJ1-5 TRBV5-5
CASSSRERADTQYF TRBJ2-3 TRBV5-1
CASSSPGFKLAGEQYF TRBJ2-7 TRBV7-8
CASSIFVRGAEAFF TRBJ1-1 TRBV2
CASRKTGENGYTF TRBJ1-2 TRBV5-6
CASSPRQGVGYNEQFF TRBJ2-1 TRBV4-2
CASSLQASGRMIDTQYF TRBJ2-3 TRBV7-2
CASSQDRLGNQPQHF TRBJ1-5 TRBV4-2
CASSWRTGTNEYEQYF TRBJ2-7 TRBV5-4
CASSSGQTSYNEQFF TRBJ2-1 TRBV5-6
CASSLVGLGGNTIYF TRBJ1-3 TRBV5-6
CASSIDAGGNQPQHF TRBJ1-5 TRBV19
CASSLRTSGSTDTQYF TRBJ2-3 TRBV5-1
CASSKDEDRDTYEQYF TRBJ2-7 TRBV21-1
CASSPRVSGAQSNEKLFF TRBJ1-4 TRBV9
CASSHNRQGTDTQYF TRBJ2-3 TRBV4-3
CASSLGGGEQFF TRBJ2-1 TRBV7-6
CASSPPMGEDGYTF TRBJ1-2 TRBV2
CASRRGNSPLHF TRBJ1-6 TRBV5-4
CASSPWGLLETQYF TRBJ2-5 TRBV27
CAISGTDYNEQFF TRBJ2-1 TRBV10-3
CASSTRGQSNEQFF TRBJ2-1 TRBV7-6
CASSRQGADTGELFF TRBJ2-2 TRBV7-9
CAWSSFRTSGSPDTQYF TRBJ2-3 TRBV30
CATWRGLAGVNEQFF TRBJ2-1 TRBV10-3
CASSVGTGGNQPQHF TRBJ1-5 TRBV9
CASSLKRAGGRRPLHF TRBJ1-6 TRBV28
CASTNGGPQHF TRBJ1-5 TRBV6-5
CASSLRFGTGGYEQYF TRBJ2-7 TRBV27
CASSPRDRPGETQYF TRBJ2-5 TRBV9
CASSLDVASGSGANVLTF TRBJ2-6 TRBV5-1
CASSYRTGPREKLFF TRBJ1-4 TRBV7-8